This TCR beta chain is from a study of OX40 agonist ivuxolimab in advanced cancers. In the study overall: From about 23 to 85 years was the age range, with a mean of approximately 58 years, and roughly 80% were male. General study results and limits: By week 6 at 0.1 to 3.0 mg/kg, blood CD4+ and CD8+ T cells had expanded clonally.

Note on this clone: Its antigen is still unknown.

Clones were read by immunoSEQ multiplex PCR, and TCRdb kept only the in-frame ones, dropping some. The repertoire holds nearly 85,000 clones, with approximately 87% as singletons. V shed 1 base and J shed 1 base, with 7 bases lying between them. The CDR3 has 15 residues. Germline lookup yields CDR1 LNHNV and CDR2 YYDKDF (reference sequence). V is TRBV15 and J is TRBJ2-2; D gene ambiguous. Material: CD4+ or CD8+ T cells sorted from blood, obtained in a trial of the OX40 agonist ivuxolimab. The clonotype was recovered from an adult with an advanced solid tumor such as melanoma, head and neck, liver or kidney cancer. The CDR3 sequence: CATSRGFENTGELFF. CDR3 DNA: TGTGCCACCAGCAGAGGGTTCGAGAACACCGGGGAGCTGTTTTTT.